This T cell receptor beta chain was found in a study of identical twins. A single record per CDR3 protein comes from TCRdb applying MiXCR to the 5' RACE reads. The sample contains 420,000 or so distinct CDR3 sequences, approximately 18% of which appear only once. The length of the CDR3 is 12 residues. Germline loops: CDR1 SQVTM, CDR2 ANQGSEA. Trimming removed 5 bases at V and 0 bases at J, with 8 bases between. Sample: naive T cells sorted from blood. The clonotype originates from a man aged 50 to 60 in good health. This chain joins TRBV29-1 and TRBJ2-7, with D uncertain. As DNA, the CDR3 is TGCAGCGTTCGCGAGAGCTCCTACGAGCAGTACTTC. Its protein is CSVRESSYEQYF.